The 5 T cell receptor beta chains presented below share a single source sample, sequenced in a study of blood T cell repertoires in COVID-19. TCRdb's copy holds only in-frame clones and misses some; the assay was immunoSEQ multiplex PCR. This table has around 130,000 clones, 70% to 85% appearing once. Material for sequencing was peripheral blood. The receptors shown here come from a woman older than 75 with acute or convalescent COVID-19.

V usage is TRBV9 and J usage is TRBJ1-2; perhaps TRBD1 as D (6 bases). The ends were cut back, 6 bases at V and 6 bases at J, with 21 bases in the middle. This CDR3 region has 15 residues. CDR1 and CDR2 (germline): SGDLS, YYNGEE. DNA for the CDR3: TGTGCCAGCACCAGTTCAGCGGGGGCGTATGATGGCTACACCTTC. It is translated as CASTSSAGAYDGYTF.

The chain recombines TRBV2 with TRBJ1-2; maybe TRBD1 (5 bases). Germline V gene data show CDR1 as SNHLY and CDR2 as FYNNEI. V lost 5 bases to trimming and J lost 5 bases, with 18 bases between them. This CDR3 has 15 amino acids. CDR3 DNA sequence: TGTGCCAGCAGTCCTAGACAGACCATTGGGTATGGCTACACCTTC. Its translation is CASSPRQTIGYGYTF.

CDR3 amino acids: CASSLYRSNEQFF. The CDR3 bases are TGTGCCAGCAGCTTATACAGATCCAATGAGCAGTTCTTC. The chain uses TRBV7-2 and TRBJ2-1; D is unresolved. Germline-derived CDR1 and CDR2 are SGHTA and FQGNSA. The CDR3 length is 13 residues. V dropped 2 bases and J dropped 6 bases, with 8 bases sitting between them.

This clone was counted between two and nine times. The CDR3: CAVRGRDPKNIQYF. In nucleotides, the CDR3 is TGTGCCGTCAGGGGGCGCGATCCCAAAAACATTCAGTACTTC. The chain has TRBV3-1 (or the pseudogene TRBV3-2) and TRBJ2-4, with 8 bases that match TRBD1. CDR1 is LGHDT and CDR2 is YNNKEL in the germline V gene (reference sequence). The CDR3 length is 14 residues. The J segment lost 2 bases and the V segment lost 11 bases, leaving 8 bases of the junction unmatched.

The chain joins TRBV5-6 to TRBJ2-7, with D maybe TRBD1 (6 bases). The CDR3 loop spans 16 amino acids. Germline CDR1 SGHDT, CDR2 YYEEEE. Trimming took 5 bases from V and 1 from J, leaving 19 bases between them. The CDR3 here is CASSELGTLRSYEQYF. The CDR3, as DNA: TGTGCCAGCAGTGAACTTGGGACATTAAGGTCCTACGAGCAGTACTTC.